The clone carrying this T cell receptor beta chain occurred a few times. Its target is not known. CD4+ naive, central memory, regulatory and stem cell-like memory cells were sorted via CD45RO/CCR7/CD25/CD127/CD95/CD27. The data were obtained in a study of beta chain features in type 1 diabetes. Whole-study context: In age, gender and cell yields, patients were similar to healthy donors. General study results and limits: Equally in patients and controls, shorter templates might have been favored by PCR.

TCRB transcripts that were expressed got sequenced, as all of the isolated RNA had been reverse transcribed. Naive, central memory and regulatory T cell samples averaged about 3.57 million reads. The assay was immunoSEQ multiplex PCR, and TCRdb's table has in-frame clones only and misses some. This table holds hundreds of thousands of clones, about 29% found once. The CDR3 length is 17 residues. The V gene's germline CDR1 is MGHDK and CDR2 SYGVNS. V lost 2 bases to trimming and J lost 2 bases, with 19 bases between them. The specimen was naive CD4+ T cells from blood. The J gene is TRBJ2-7, the V gene TRBV25-1; D may correspond to TRBD1 or TRBD2 (5 bases each). The sequence was obtained from a man between 18 and 29 years old in good health. Here the CDR3 DNA reads TGTGCCAGCAGTGAAAGCGGCGGGCAGGGTAATACCTACGAGCAGTACTTC. Translation: CASSESGGQGNTYEQYF.